This T cell receptor beta chain was captured in a study of blood T cell repertoires in COVID-19. Study summary: Some COVID-19 samples were acute and others convalescent; all came from the United States, Italy and Spain. Nucleic acid was either cDNA or gDNA, and it came from T cells, B-cell-depleted T cells, or PBMCs.

The length of the CDR3 is 18 residues. From germline, CDR1 is PRHDT and CDR2 FYEKMQ (reference sequence). V shed 5 bases and J 3 bases; nucleotides not matched to a gene: 10. Seattle patient enrollment occurred during active infection, with longitudinal follow-up thereafter. Per the original methods: Using reference gene primer amplification, nucleated cell counts were estimated. TCRdb's copy holds only in-frame clones and misses some; the assay was immunoSEQ multiplex PCR. The V and J calls and the clone size are those of that table, but D and trimming were determined from the DNA. The sample carries approximately 440,000 clones, approximately 88% recorded once.

The chain combines TRBV13 with TRBJ2-2, with 12 bases aligning to TRBD2. This receptor was obtained from a woman aged 45-65 years with COVID-19, enrolled during active disease. Material: peripheral blood. CDR3 in amino acids: CASSPRTSGEYDTGELFF. The CDR3 region has the DNA TGTGCCAGCAGCCCAAGGACTAGCGGGGAATACGACACCGGGGAGCTGTTTTTT.